The next 8 T cell receptor beta chains were all read from a single sample in a study of CD8 T cells in Susac syndrome. When the RNA was reverse transcribed, random hexamers were used with an input of about 0.45 to 1 ug. TCRdb re-analysed the immunoSEQ multiplex PCR reads in MiXCR, keeping a single row per CDR3 protein. The sample has hundreds of thousands of distinct CDR3 sequences; 75% to 90% are singletons. Sample: CD8+ T cells from PBMCs. Receptor source: a human donor with multiple sclerosis.

CDR3 nucleotides: TGTGCCAGCAGCCAAGATGAGGGACAGCTTCAAGAGACCCAGTACTTC. Its translation: CASSQDEGQLQETQYF. V and J are TRBV3-1 and TRBJ2-5, with TRBD1 matching 7 bases. The V and J ends lost 0 bases and 2 bases, in that order; junction bases with no gene match: 6. The CDR3 sequence is 16 residues long. CDR1 is LGHDT, CDR2 YNNKEL, per germline (reference sequence).

The chain combines TRBV4-1 with TRBJ1-3; 7 bases map to TRBD1. The CDR3 is 15 amino acids. Germline V gives CDR1 MGHRA, CDR2 YSYEKL. V lost 2 bases to trimming and J lost 3 bases; unmatched junction nucleotides: 4. The CDR3 loop is CASSQTHRGGNTIYF. DNA of the CDR3: TGCGCCAGCAGCCAAACGCACAGGGGTGGAAACACCATATATTTT.

The chain carries TRBV27 and TRBJ2-7; 8 nucleotides match TRBD1. J gave up 3 bases and V 0 bases, and 4 bases lay outside the gene matches. The CDR3 sequence is 15 residues long. Germline loops: CDR1 MNHEY, CDR2 SMNVEV (reference sequence). CDR3 residues: CASSLSTTGDYEQYF. CDR3 nucleotides: TGTGCCAGCAGTTTATCGACGACAGGGGACTACGAGCAGTACTTC.

The rearrangement joins TRBV4-1 to TRBJ1-2; D may be TRBD1 (6 bases). The CDR3 runs to 16 residues. The germline gives CDR1 MGHRA, CDR2 YSYEKL. The germline V and J ends were trimmed by 0 bases and 5 bases, with 16 bases remaining between them. The CDR3 loop is CASSQDSGTTGYGYTF. CDR3 in DNA: TGCGCCAGCAGCCAAGATTCAGGGACAACCGGGTATGGCTACACCTTC.

The rearrangement joins TRBV5-8 to TRBJ1-5, with D possibly matching TRBD1 (5 bases). This CDR3 region has 16 residues. V lost 2 bases, J lost 2 bases, and 14 bases lay in between. Germline V gene lookup returns CDR1 SGHTS and CDR2 YDEGEE. The DNA of the CDR3 is TGTGCCAGCAGCTTTCTCGGGGGTGAAGGCAATCAGCCCCAGCATTTT. Amino acid sequence: CASSFLGGEGNQPQHF.

The chain uses TRBV29-1 and TRBJ2-7, with D possibly TRBD2 on 6 matching bases. Germline V lookup: CDR1 SQVTM, CDR2 ANQGSEA. The CDR3 loop spans 16 amino acids. V was clipped by 0 bases and J by 0 bases, with 15 bases between them. The CDR3 nucleotides are TGCAGCGTTGAAGACCCCCAGGGAGGCAACTCCTACGAGCAGTACTTC. This codes for CSVEDPQGGNSYEQYF.

The chain employs TRBV20-1 and TRBJ2-7, with 7 bases fitting TRBD1. CDR1 is DFQATT and CDR2 is SNEGSKA in the germline V gene (reference sequence). V shed 6 bases, J shed 3 bases, and the junction held 5 bases outside the gene matches. The CDR3 runs 12 residues. CDR3 nucleotides: TGCAGTGCCCGATGGGACAGCTACGAGCAGTACTTC. It translates to CSARWDSYEQYF.

This chain links TRBV5-4 with TRBJ2-2; TRBD1 is a possible D gene (6 bases). CDR1 and CDR2 from the germline V gene are SGHNT and YYREEE (reference sequence). The CDR3 length is 14 residues. The germline V and J ends were trimmed by 4 bases and 11 bases, with 18 bases remaining between them. In DNA, the CDR3 is TGTGCCAGCAGCCACTGGGGACAATCCCAAGAGCTGTTTTTT. Protein product: CASSHWGQSQELFF.